A selection of T cell receptor beta chains follows, all from one sample in a study of long-term antiretroviral therapy in people with HIV. Assay used: immunoSEQ multiplex PCR; TCRdb lists only in-frame clones, some missing. The repertoire consists of 7,500 to 8,500 clones, with about 84% occurring once and the leading ten covering approximately 15%. The sample here was unsorted PBMCs, taken less than 2.7 years before starting antiretroviral therapy. These receptors were collected from a man aged 40-50 years with HIV. CDR3s include the opening cysteine and the closing phenylalanine or tryptophan. The D gene is left open where the match is weak. Clone size is not always given. Where it is, it says once, few, many or a class for expanded clones.

TRBV20-1,NA,NA,TRBJ2-7,CSAKLDYEQYF,TGCAGTGCTAAACTGGACTACGAGCAGTACTTC
TRBV5-1,NA,TRBD1,TRBJ2-1,CASSSGTGKNNEQFF,TGCGCCAGCAGCTCCGGGACAGGGAAAAACAATGAGCAGTTCTTC
TRBV27,once,NA,TRBJ2-2,CASSYVFQGYGELFF,TGTGCCAGCAGTTACGTTTTCCAGGGGTACGGGGAGCTGTTTTTT
TRBV7-2,NA,NA,TRBJ1-2,CASSTTGTDYGYTF,TGTGCCAGCAGCACCACCGGGACGGACTATGGCTACACCTTC
TRBV7-2,NA,NA,TRBJ2-7,CASSLADEQYF,TGTGCCAGCAGCTTAGCTGACGAGCAGTACTTC
TRBV4-3,NA,NA,TRBJ1-6,CASSQDTRGLNSPLHF,TGCGCCAGCAGCCAAGATACGAGGGGATTGAATTCACCCCTCCACTTT
TRBV6-4,large,NA,TRBJ2-2,CASSDSYSGPRAGELFF,TGTGCCAGCAGTGACTCTTATTCGGGGCCAAGGGCCGGGGAGCTGTTTTTT
TRBV4-3,NA,TRBD2,TRBJ2-3,CASSLIAGATDTQYF,TGCGCCAGCAGCCTTATAGCGGGGGCCACAGATACGCAGTATTTT
TRBV19,NA,TRBD1,TRBJ2-1,CASTQDPGTDGNEQFF,TGTGCCAGTACCCAAGACCCCGGGACAGACGGGAATGAGCAGTTCTTC
TRBV4-3,NA,TRBD1,TRBJ2-3,CASSQSTGVTTDTQYF,TGCGCCAGCAGCCAATCAACAGGGGTCACCACAGATACGCAGTATTTT
TRBV4-1,NA,TRBD1,TRBJ2-7,CASSQPRDRGADEQYF,TGCGCCAGCAGCCAGCCAAGGGACAGGGGAGCGGACGAGCAGTACTTC
TRBV4-3,NA,TRBD1,TRBJ2-2,CASSHGTGALNTGELFF,TGCGCCAGCAGCCACGGGACAGGGGCTCTGAACACCGGGGAGCTGTTTTTT
TRBV5-1,NA,TRBD2,TRBJ2-3,CASSPGPGGTQYF,TGCGCCAGCAGCCCGGGGCCGGGGGGTACGCAGTATTTT
TRBV13,NA,NA,TRBJ1-1,CASSLGGNTEAFF,TGTGCCAGCAGCTTAGGGGGTAACACTGAAGCTTTCTTT
TRBV5-6,NA,NA,TRBJ1-2,CASSGPDRYYGYTF,TGTGCCAGCAGCGGACCGGACAGATACTATGGCTACACCTTC
TRBV19,medium-sized,NA,TRBJ1-1,CASSPQDADTEAFF,TGTGCCAGTAGTCCTCAGGACGCCGACACTGAAGCTTTCTTT
TRBV7-6,few,NA,TRBJ2-7,CASSLPEGYEQYF,TGTGCCAGCAGCTTACCCGAAGGCTACGAGCAGTACTTC
TRBV30,NA,NA,TRBJ1-5,CAWSVRGLGNQPQHF,TGTGCCTGGAGTGTACGGGGTTTAGGCAATCAGCCCCAGCATTTT
TRBV9,NA,NA,TRBJ1-1,CASSAAVATEAFF,TGTGCCAGCAGCGCCGCGGTGGCCACTGAAGCTTTCTTT
TRBV5-1,NA,TRBD1,TRBJ2-7,CASRPGTGVYEQYF,TGCGCCAGCAGGCCCGGGACAGGGGTCTACGAGCAGTACTTC
TRBV27,NA,TRBD1,TRBJ1-5,CASSLGQGNNQPQHF,TGTGCCAGCAGTCTGGGACAGGGGAATAATCAGCCCCAGCATTTT
TRBV25-1,NA,TRBD2,TRBJ2-7,CASRTSGGVHEQYF,TGTGCCAGCAGAACTAGCGGGGGGGTCCACGAGCAGTACTTC
TRBV5-1,NA,TRBD2,TRBJ2-3,CASSEGLAGGTTSTDTQYF,TGCGCCAGCAGCGAAGGACTAGCGGGGGGAACTACTAGCACAGATACGCAGTATTTT
TRBV19,few,TRBD2,TRBJ2-1,CASSLNPGGDEQFF,TGTGCCAGTAGCCTCAACCCGGGGGGTGATGAGCAGTTCTTC
TRBV9,NA,TRBD2,TRBJ2-1,CASSVSGGAGEQFF,TGTGCCAGCAGCGTTAGCGGGGGGGCAGGCGAGCAGTTCTTC
TRBV27,NA,TRBD2,TRBJ2-7,CASSLRRGGGYEQYF,TGTGCCAGCAGTTTAAGACGCGGGGGTGGATACGAGCAGTACTTC
TRBV5-8,NA,NA,TRBJ1-5,CASSFERERDQPQHF,TGTGCCAGCAGCTTTGAAAGGGAACGAGATCAGCCCCAGCATTTT
TRBV9,NA,NA,TRBJ2-1,CASSVKSRVYNEQFF,TGTGCCAGCAGCGTAAAATCCAGGGTGTACAATGAGCAGTTCTTC
TRBV10-3,NA,TRBD1,TRBJ1-2,CATGQNYGYTF,TGTGCCACGGGACAGAACTATGGCTACACCTTC
TRBV11-2,NA,NA,TRBJ2-3,CASSFGSPDTQYF,TGTGCCAGCAGCTTTGGCTCTCCCGATACGCAGTATTTT
TRBV27,NA,NA,TRBJ2-3,CASSFAGYTDTQYF,TGTGCCAGCAGTTTCGCCGGATACACAGATACGCAGTATTTT
TRBV19,NA,NA,TRBJ2-6,CASKQGQYSGANVLTF,TGTGCCAGTAAACAGGGCCAGTACTCTGGGGCCAACGTCCTGACTTTC
TRBV30,once,TRBD1,TRBJ1-6,CAWAPGGNSPLHF,TGTGCCTGGGCGCCAGGGGGGAATTCACCCCTCCACTTT
TRBV6-6,NA,NA,TRBJ1-2,CASSPGTFVYGYTF,TGTGCCAGCAGTCCGGGGACTTTTGTCTATGGCTACACCTTC
TRBV6-5,NA,NA,TRBJ2-7,CASSYRHPSYEQYF,TGTGCCAGCAGTTACAGACACCCCTCCTACGAGCAGTACTTC
TRBV30,NA,NA,TRBJ1-4,CAWSPFFKGTKREKLFF,TGTGCCTGGAGTCCCTTCTTTAAAGGGACCAAAAGGGAAAAACTGTTTTTT
TRBV5-6,NA,TRBD1,TRBJ2-3,CASSFRDRGWGTDTQYF,TGTGCCAGCAGCTTCCGGGACAGGGGATGGGGCACAGATACGCAGTATTTT
TRBV5-1,NA,TRBD1,TRBJ1-1,CASSPGTGGTEAFF,TGCGCCAGCAGCCCCGGGACAGGTGGAACTGAAGCTTTCTTT
TRBV15,NA,NA,TRBJ1-6,CATSRGWDSPLHF,TGTGCCACCAGCAGAGGATGGGATTCACCCCTCCACTTT
TRBV6-1,NA,NA,TRBJ1-6,CASNGVSSYNSPLHF,TGTGCCAGCAATGGGGTGAGCTCCTATAATTCACCCCTCCACTTT
TRBV5-1,NA,NA,TRBJ2-7,CASSLGPGYTPYEQYF,TGCGCCAGCAGCTTGGGGCCAGGGTATACCCCCTACGAGCAGTACTTC
TRBV19,NA,NA,TRBJ2-2,CASSINQRGELFF,TGTGCCAGTAGTATCAACCAGCGCGGGGAGCTGTTTTTT
TRBV7-9,NA,TRBD1,TRBJ2-3,CASSQPGTGEDTQYF,TGTGCCAGCAGCCAGCCCGGGACAGGGGAGGATACGCAGTATTTT
TRBV10-2,NA,NA,TRBJ2-6,CASSGGVPGANVLTF,TGCGCCAGCAGTGGGGGAGTCCCTGGGGCCAACGTCCTGACTTTC
TRBV2,NA,NA,TRBJ2-2,CAKASVFNAGELFF,TGTGCCAAGGCTAGCGTCTTCAACGCCGGGGAGCTGTTTTTT
TRBV6-1,NA,TRBD2,TRBJ2-3,CAGSGGVGTQYF,TGTGCCGGTAGCGGGGGGGTTGGTACGCAGTATTTT
TRBV13,NA,TRBD2,TRBJ2-1,CASSFLAGGRGEQFF,TGTGCCAGCAGCTTCCTAGCGGGGGGGAGGGGAGAGCAGTTCTTC
TRBV7-9,NA,NA,TRBJ1-1,CASSLEANTEAFF,TGTGCCAGCAGCTTAGAGGCGAACACTGAAGCTTTCTTT
TRBV5-4,NA,TRBD1,TRBJ1-2,CASSSTGAYGYTF,TGTGCCAGCAGCTCGACAGGGGCCTATGGCTACACCTTC
TRBV4-1,NA,NA,TRBJ1-2,CASSHQPDANYGYTF,TGCGCCAGCAGCCACCAACCTGACGCTAACTATGGCTACACCTTC
TRBV19,NA,NA,TRBJ1-4,CASTNRKTGSNEKLFF,TGTGCCAGTACTAATCGGAAAACGGGGTCCAATGAAAAACTGTTTTTT
TRBV14,once,TRBD2,TRBJ2-3,CASSLAGVKDTQYF,TGTGCCAGCAGCTTAGCGGGGGTGAAAGATACGCAGTATTTT